A selection of T cell receptor beta chains follows, all from one sample in a study of blood T cells in healthy people across ages. Each CDR3 protein gets one entry after TCRdb re-called the 5' RACE reads with MiXCR. Here the sample spans more than 1,400,000 distinct CDR3 sequences, around 42% being singletons. Sample: blood. Every receptor here comes from a woman between 18 and 29 years old in good health. Each CDR3 is given with its conserved first and last residue. A D gene is named only where the DNA matches it firmly. Part of the rows lack a size; the others show once, few, many or a class for expanded clones.

j_call v_call clone_size d_call cdr3_aa cdr3_nt
TRBJ1-1 TRBV6-6 few TRBD1 CASSDRGQVNTEAFF TGTGCCAGCAGTGACAGGGGGCAGGTGAACACTGAAGCTTTCTTT
TRBJ2-7 TRBV5-1 many - CASSFRGESYEQYF TGCGCCAGCAGCTTTCGTGGGGAATCCTACGAGCAGTACTTC
TRBJ1-2 TRBV10-3 - TRBD1 CAISSTGEIYGYTF TGTGCCATCAGTTCGACAGGGGAAATCTATGGCTACACCTTC
TRBJ2-1 TRBV6-5 few TRBD1 CASSYMGRGLGEQFF TGTGCCAGCAGTTATATGGGCAGGGGGCTTGGTGAGCAGTTCTTC
TRBJ2-1 TRBV9 - TRBD2 CASSTSGTTFNEQFF TGTGCCAGCAGCACTAGCGGGACCACATTCAATGAGCAGTTCTTC
TRBJ2-5 TRBV29-1 few TRBD2 CSVEGGGRLNEQYF TGCAGCGTTGAAGGGGGCGGGAGATTGAATGAGCAGTACTTC
TRBJ2-3 TRBV5-1 - - CASSLIATNAGDTQYF TGCGCCAGCAGCTTGATCGCGACTAACGCCGGAGATACGCAGTATTTT
TRBJ2-7 TRBV20-1 - - CSARGGIDEQYF TGCAGTGCTAGGGGAGGCATCGATGAGCAGTACTTC
TRBJ2-6 TRBV6-5 - - CASSYSMRGSGANVLTF TGTGCCAGCAGTTACTCGATGCGGGGTTCTGGGGCCAACGTCCTGACTTTC
TRBJ2-7 TRBV3-1 - - CASSQREIDEQYF TGTGCCAGCAGCCAAAGGGAAATCGACGAGCAGTACTTC
TRBJ1-2 TRBV6-5 few TRBD1 CASSYLPRQGHGYTF TGTGCCAGCAGTTATTTACCCAGACAGGGTCATGGCTACACCTTC
TRBJ1-1 TRBV20-1 - TRBD1 CSADQGGNTEAFF TGCAGTGCGGATCAGGGGGGGAACACTGAAGCTTTCTTT
TRBJ1-4 TRBV10-3 few - CAISESTTNEKLFF TGTGCCATCAGTGAAAGTACAACTAATGAAAAACTGTTTTTT
TRBJ2-5 TRBV25-1 few - CASSEMVGETQYF TGTGCCAGCAGTGAAATGGTAGGGGAGACCCAGTACTTC
TRBJ1-6 TRBV9 - - CASSAPGGSSNSPLHF TGTGCCAGCAGCGCCCCGGGCGGGTCGTCTAATTCACCCCTCCACTTT
TRBJ2-1 TRBV29-1 - - CSVEQANEQFF TGCAGCGTTGAACAGGCCAATGAGCAGTTCTTC
TRBJ2-7 TRBV6-1 once - CASSDTFQGRGEQYF TGTGCCAGCAGTGATACCTTCCAGGGACGGGGCGAGCAGTACTTC
TRBJ2-5 TRBV9 few - CASSNGQGGKTQYF TGTGCCAGCAGCAACGGACAGGGAGGGAAGACCCAGTACTTC
TRBJ2-3 TRBV5-6 - TRBD1 CASSSNRGLFTDTQYF TGTGCCAGCAGCTCCAACAGGGGGCTTTTCACAGATACGCAGTATTTT
TRBJ1-3 TRBV12-3/TRBV12-4 - TRBD1 CASTENGQVRGNTIYF TGTGCCAGCACCGAAAACGGACAGGTCCGTGGAAACACCATATATTTT
TRBJ1-6 TRBV30 - - CAWNTGNAYNSPLHF TGTGCCTGGAATACCGGGAACGCCTATAATTCACCCCTCCACTTT
TRBJ1-1 TRBV18 few - CASSPSNVAGGNTEAFF TGTGCCAGCTCACCATCGAATGTGGCGGGCGGGAACACTGAAGCTTTCTTT
TRBJ2-3 TRBV11-1 - - CASSQGLEWAGSPDTQYF TGTGCCAGCAGCCAAGGATTAGAATGGGCGGGCTCTCCGGATACGCAGTATTTT
TRBJ2-1 TRBV20-1 few TRBD2 CSARREGNEQFF TGCAGTGCACGGCGGGAGGGAAATGAGCAGTTCTTC
TRBJ2-3 TRBV14 few TRBD2 CASSQLAGGLYTQYF TGTGCCAGCAGCCAGCTAGCGGGGGGCTTGTATACGCAGTATTTT
TRBJ2-1 TRBV15 - TRBD2 CATSRGTSDVGEQFF TGTGCCACCAGCCGGGGGACTAGCGATGTTGGGGAGCAGTTCTTC
TRBJ2-1 TRBV3-1 - - CASSQDQADNSYNEQFF TGTGCCAGCAGCCAAGATCAAGCGGACAACTCCTACAATGAGCAGTTCTTC
TRBJ2-3 TRBV5-1 - TRBD1 CASSPGQGDYTDTQYF TGCGCCAGCAGCCCCGGACAGGGGGACTACACAGATACGCAGTATTTT
TRBJ1-4 TRBV6-5 - - CASSPQFSGGEKLFF TGTGCCAGCAGTCCTCAATTTAGCGGCGGTGAAAAACTGTTTTTT
TRBJ1-5 TRBV12-3/TRBV12-4 - - CASSRTLRGQPQHF TGTGCCAGCAGCCGGACCCTGCGGGGTCAGCCCCAGCATTTT
TRBJ2-4 TRBV2 - - CASSGEPNAIAKNIQYF TGTGCCAGCAGTGGAGAGCCTAACGCTATAGCCAAAAACATTCAGTACTTC
TRBJ2-5 TRBV3-1 - - CASSLLSLRETQYF TGTGCCAGCAGCCTTCTGAGCCTTAGAGAGACCCAGTACTTC